This T cell receptor (beta chain) was obtained from a study of CD4+ T cells in melanoma. General observations from the study: Reportedly, melanoma neoantigen-specific CD4+ T cells showed varied differentiation states.

A note on this clone: Its antigen remains unknown.

The assay was immunoSEQ multiplex PCR, and TCRdb's table has in-frame clones only and misses some. The sample has about 140,000 clones, around 90% seen once. Germline V gene data show CDR1 as ENHRY and CDR2 as SYGVKD. The CDR3 length is 12 residues. Trimming cost V 5 bases and J 7 bases, with 11 bases left between them. The V and J genes are TRBV10-3 and TRBJ1-2, with no clear D. This receptor was identified in a human donor with melanoma. CDR3 sequence: CAISPDAGGYTF. CDR3 sequence (DNA): TGTGCCATCAGTCCGGACGCTGGTGGCTACACCTTC.